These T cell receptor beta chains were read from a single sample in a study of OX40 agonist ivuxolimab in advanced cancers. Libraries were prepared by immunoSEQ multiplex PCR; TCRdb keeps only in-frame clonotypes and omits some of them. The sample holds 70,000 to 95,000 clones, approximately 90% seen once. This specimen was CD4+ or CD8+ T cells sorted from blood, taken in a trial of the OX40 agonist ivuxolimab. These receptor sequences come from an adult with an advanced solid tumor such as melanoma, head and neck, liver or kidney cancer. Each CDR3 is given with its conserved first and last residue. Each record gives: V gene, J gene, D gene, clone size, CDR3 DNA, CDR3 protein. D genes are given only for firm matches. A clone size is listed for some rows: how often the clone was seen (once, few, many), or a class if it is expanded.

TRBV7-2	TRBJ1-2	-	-	TGTGCCAGCTACGGGGCAGGGAGCGTTTATGGCTACACCTTC	CASYGAGSVYGYTF
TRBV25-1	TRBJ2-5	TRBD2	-	TGTGCCAGCAGTGAAGGGCACGCGGGGGGGCAAGAGACCCAGTACTTC	CASSEGHAGGQETQYF
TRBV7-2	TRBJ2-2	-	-	TGTGCCAGCAGCTTAGAAGGCAGGGTAGGCACCGGGGAGCTGTTTTTT	CASSLEGRVGTGELFF
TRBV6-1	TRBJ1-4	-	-	TGTGCCAGCAGTGTCCGGGGGCCGGGAACTAATGAAAAACTGTTTTTT	CASSVRGPGTNEKLFF
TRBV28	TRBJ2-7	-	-	TGTGCCAGCAGTTATGCCAGCTCCTACGAGCAGTACTTC	CASSYASSYEQYF
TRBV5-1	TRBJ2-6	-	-	TGCGCCAGCAGCTTGGTTTCCCCAGGGTCTGGGGCCAACGTCCTGACTTTC	CASSLVSPGSGANVLTF
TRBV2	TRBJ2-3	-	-	TGTGCCAGCAGTGGACACCCCCAGCAGGCGCAGTATTTT	CASSGHPQQAQYF
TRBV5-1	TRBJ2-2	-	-	TGCGCCAGCAGCCCATACGGACGGTTGGACACCGGGGAGCTGTTTTTT	CASSPYGRLDTGELFF
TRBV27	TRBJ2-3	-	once	TGTGCCAGCAGAGTCTGGGGCACAGATACGCAGTATTTT	CASRVWGTDTQYF
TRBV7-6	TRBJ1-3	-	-	TGTGCCAGCAGCTTAGGGGGTACGGGATCTGGAAACACCATATATTTT	CASSLGGTGSGNTIYF
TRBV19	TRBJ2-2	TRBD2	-	TGTGCCAGTACCCTACTAGCGGGGGGATTCAACACCGGGGAGCTGTTTTTT	CASTLLAGGFNTGELFF
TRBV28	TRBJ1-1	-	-	TGTGCCAGCAGTCCCCCTTCGGGCAGCCTAGGAACTGAAGCTTTCTTT	CASSPPSGSLGTEAFF
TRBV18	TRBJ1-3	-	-	TGTGCCAGCTCACAGAGCGAAAGCAGAGTCTCTGGAAACACCATATATTTT	CASSQSESRVSGNTIYF
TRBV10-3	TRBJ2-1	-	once	TGTGCCATCAGTGGGAGGGGGGCTAGCGATTACAATGAGCAGTTCTTC	CAISGRGASDYNEQFF
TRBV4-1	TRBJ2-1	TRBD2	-	TGCGCCAGCAGCCAAGATTGTTCTAGCGGGGACGCGAGGTGTCACAATGAGCAGTTCTTC	CASSQDCSSGDARCHNEQFF
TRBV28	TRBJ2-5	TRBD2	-	TGTGCCAGCAGTGATAGCGGGGGGGCCGGAGAGACCCAGTACTTC	CASSDSGGAGETQYF
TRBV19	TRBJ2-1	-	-	TGTGCCAGTAGTATAGTTCCGGGGAGCTCCTACAATGAGCAGTTCTTC	CASSIVPGSSYNEQFF
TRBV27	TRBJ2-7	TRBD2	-	TGTGCCAGCAGTTTCCGAGCGGGAGGGCCCTACGAGCAGTACTTC	CASSFRAGGPYEQYF
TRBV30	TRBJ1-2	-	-	TGTGCCTGGAGCAAAAAACAGGCGAAAAACTATGGCTACACCTTC	CAWSKKQAKNYGYTF
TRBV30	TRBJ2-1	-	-	TGTGCCTGGAGTCCCACTAGTGTTGAGCAGTTCTTC	CAWSPTSVEQFF